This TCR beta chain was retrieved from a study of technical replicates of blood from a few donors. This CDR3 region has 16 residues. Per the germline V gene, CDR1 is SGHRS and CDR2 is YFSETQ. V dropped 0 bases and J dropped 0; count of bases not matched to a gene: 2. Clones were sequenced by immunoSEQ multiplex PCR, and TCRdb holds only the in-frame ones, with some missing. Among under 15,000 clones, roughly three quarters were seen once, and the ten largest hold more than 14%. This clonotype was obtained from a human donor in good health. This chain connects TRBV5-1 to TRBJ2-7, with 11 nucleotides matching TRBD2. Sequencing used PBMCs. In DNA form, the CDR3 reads TGCGCCAGCAGCTTGGCCCTAGCGGGAGGCTCCTACGAGCAGTACTTC. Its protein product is CASSLALAGGSYEQYF.